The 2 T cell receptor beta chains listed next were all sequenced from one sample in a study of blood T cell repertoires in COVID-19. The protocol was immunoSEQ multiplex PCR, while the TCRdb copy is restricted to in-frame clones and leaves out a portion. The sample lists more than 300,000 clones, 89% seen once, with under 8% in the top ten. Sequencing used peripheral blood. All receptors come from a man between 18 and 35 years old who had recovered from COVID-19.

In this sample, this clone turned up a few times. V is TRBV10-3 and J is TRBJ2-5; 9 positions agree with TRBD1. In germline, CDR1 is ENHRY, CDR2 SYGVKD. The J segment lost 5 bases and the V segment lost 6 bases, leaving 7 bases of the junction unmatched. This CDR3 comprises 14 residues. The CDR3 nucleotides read TGTGCCATCAGGAAGGGGACAGGGATGGAGACCCAGTACTTC. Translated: CAIRKGTGMETQYF.

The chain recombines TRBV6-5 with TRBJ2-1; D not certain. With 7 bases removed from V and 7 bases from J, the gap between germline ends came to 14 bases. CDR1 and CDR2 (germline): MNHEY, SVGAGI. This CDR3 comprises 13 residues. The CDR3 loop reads CASTRGDRNEQFF. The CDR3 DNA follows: TGTGCCAGCACCCGAGGCGATCGGAATGAGCAGTTCTTC.